These 8 T cell receptor beta chains originate from one sample sequenced in a study of CD8 T cells in Susac syndrome. When the RNA was reverse transcribed, random hexamers were used with an input of 0.5 to 1 ug. TCRdb reanalysed the immunoSEQ multiplex PCR reads using MiXCR and keeps one entry per CDR3 protein. The sample includes tens of thousands of distinct CDR3 sequences, 94% of them seen just once. The sample was CD8+ T cells from PBMCs. These receptor sequences come from a human donor with Susac syndrome.

In DNA, the CDR3 is TGTGCCAGCAGCTTAGCAGAAAACAATCAGCCCCAGCATTTT. This sequence encodes CASSLAENNQPQHF. The chain has TRBV7-9 and TRBJ1-5; D gene ambiguous. The V gene lost 0 bases and the J gene lost 3 bases, with 6 bases spanning the gap. CDR1 is SEHNR and CDR2 is FQNEAQ in the germline V gene (reference sequence). The CDR3 sequence is 14 residues long.

The chain carries TRBV2 and TRBJ1-5; no clear D gene. The V gene's germline CDR1 is SNHLY and CDR2 FYNNEI. V was shortened by 2 bases and J by 4 bases, with 9 bases between the two germline ends. This CDR3 is 14 amino acids long. The DNA of the CDR3 is TGTGCCAGCAGTGAATGGTCAACTAATCAGCCCCAGCATTTT. Amino acid sequence: CASSEWSTNQPQHF.

The V and J genes are TRBV28 and TRBJ2-7; 7 nucleotides agree with TRBD1. CDR3 length: 14 amino acids. The junction had 18 bases not matched to a gene; V was cut back by 7 bases and J by 12 bases. Germline V gives CDR1 MDHEN, CDR2 SYDVKM. Here the CDR3 reads CASNQIGRGGWRYF. CDR3 nucleotides: TGTGCCAGCAACCAGATCGGCAGAGGGGGCTGGCGGTACTTC. The full variable domain, rest sourced from reference TRBV28 and TRBJ2-7, is DVKVTQSSRYLVKRTGEKVFLECVQDMDHENMFWYRQDPGLGLRLIYFSYDVKMKEKGDIPEGYSVSREKKERFSLILESASTNQTSMYLCASNQIGRGGWRYFGPGTRLTVT.

The CDR3 reads CAISESTRGEGNIQYF. The DNA of the CDR3 is TGTGCCATCAGTGAGTCGACTCGTGGGGAAGGAAACATTCAGTACTTC. V is TRBV10-3 and J is TRBJ2-4; D call uncertain. This CDR3 is 16 amino acids long. Germline lookup yields CDR1 ENHRY and CDR2 SYGVKD. Trimming pared 0 bases from V and 6 bases from J, leaving 15 bases between.

The chain employs TRBV3-1 and TRBJ2-7; no reliable D call. The V end was cut by 3 bases, the J end by 2 bases, with 14 bases between. Germline CDR1 and CDR2: LGHDT and YNNKEL (reference sequence). The CDR3 extends over 15 amino acids. CDR3 sequence reads: CASSHSAWQTYEQYF. In nucleotides, the CDR3 is TGTGCCAGCAGCCACTCCGCATGGCAGACCTACGAGCAGTACTTC.

This rearrangement joins TRBV20-1 to TRBJ2-7; 7 bases agree with TRBD2. Germline CDR1 is DFQATT and CDR2 is SNEGSKA (reference sequence). There are 13 residues in the CDR3. CDR3 coding DNA: TGCAGGGCCCAACTAGCGTACTCCTACGAGCAGTACTTC. It encodes CRAQLAYSYEQYF.

The rearrangement links TRBV15 to TRBJ2-3, with D perhaps matching TRBD1 (5 bases). V dropped 0 bases and J dropped 4 bases, with 11 bases sitting between them. Germline assignment: CDR1 LNHNV and CDR2 YYDKDF (reference sequence). The CDR3 has 15 amino acids. CDR3: CATSREAGYADTQYF. The CDR3 DNA is TGTGCCACCAGCAGAGAGGCAGGGTACGCAGATACGCAGTATTTT.

J is TRBJ1-2 and V is TRBV19, with D unresolved. Trimming cost V 7 bases and J 5 bases, with 17 bases left between them. Per the germline V gene, CDR1 is LNHDA and CDR2 is SQIVND (reference sequence). The CDR3 spans 14 residues. The CDR3 loop reads CASKPPLGLYGYTF. CDR3 bases: TGTGCCAGTAAACCGCCTTTGGGATTGTATGGCTACACCTTC.